Below are 32 T cell receptor beta chains sequenced from a single sample in a study of blood T cell repertoires in COVID-19. Sequencing used immunoSEQ multiplex PCR; TCRdb keeps in-frame clones, though not all of them. The sample has approximately 280,000 clones, around 89% seen once. Specimen: PBMCs or T cells enriched from blood (not recorded which). These receptors came from a woman under 30 with acute COVID-19.

The CDR3 DNA is TGTGCCAGCAGTTCGAGCACCGGGACAAGGGGCTCACCCCTCCACTTT. It encodes CASSSSTGTRGSPLHF. V is TRBV27 and J is TRBJ1-6; TRBD1 might be the D (6 bases). Germline lookup yields CDR1 MNHEY and CDR2 SMNVEV (reference sequence). The CDR3 length is 16 residues. V lost 4 bases to trimming and J lost 10 bases, with 20 bases between them.

The DNA for the CDR3 is TGTGCCTGGAGCCACCTACTAGCGGGAGGGCCTCGTTCATCCTACGAGCAGTACTTC. It encodes CAWSHLLAGGPRSSYEQYF. This sequence joins TRBV30 and TRBJ2-7; TRBD2 matches 13 bases. J lost 1 base, V lost 3 bases, and 15 bases had no gene match. Germline V CDR1 and CDR2: GTSNPN, SVGIG (reference sequence). CDR3 length: 19 residues.

V usage is TRBV7-2 and J usage is TRBJ1-6; TRBD1 matches 9 bases. The CDR3 totals 15 residues. V shed 1 base and J 9 bases; nucleotides not matched to a gene: 4. The germline V gene has CDR1 SGHTA and CDR2 FQGNSA. The CDR3 DNA is TGTGCCAGCAGCTTAGTTCGGACAGGGGTTTCACCCCTCCACTTT. Translating gives CASSLVRTGVSPLHF. The variable domain in full, completed from reference TRBV7-2 and TRBJ1-6, reads GAGVSQSPSNKVTEKGKDVELRCDPISGHTALYWYRQSLGQGLEFLIYFQGNSAPDKSGLPSDRFSAERTGGSVSTLTIQRTQQEDSAVYLCASSLVRTGVSPLHFGNGTRLTVT.

The V gene is TRBV11-2, the J gene TRBJ1-4, with a weak D call TRBD1 (6 bases). Trimming removed 2 bases at V and 7 bases at J, with 14 bases between. CDR1 and CDR2 (germline): SGHAT, FQNNGV. This CDR3 is built from 15 residues. The CDR3 region is CASSLLRGPGEKLFF. CDR3 DNA sequence: TGTGCCAGCAGCTTACTCAGGGGCCCTGGTGAAAAACTGTTTTTT.

The chain employs TRBV5-1 and TRBJ2-1; 13 bases match TRBD2. Unmatched junction bases numbered 16, after V lost 2 bases and J lost 2 bases. CDR1 and CDR2 (germline): SGHRS, YFSETQ. This CDR3 is 21 amino acids long. CDR3 in DNA: TGCGCCAGCAGCTTAGACCCACGGCCCGGGACTAGCGGGGAACCCTACAATGAGCAGTTCTTC. This translates into CASSLDPRPGTSGEPYNEQFF.

The chain joins TRBV5-1 to TRBJ2-7, with 10 bases identical to TRBD2. The germline CDR1 and CDR2 sequences are SGHRS and YFSETQ. The ends lost 0 bases at V and 2 bases at J; junction bases unmatched: 2. The CDR3 consists of 15 residues. Here the CDR3 DNA reads TGCGCCAGCAGCTTGGTAGCGGGAGGCCCCTACGAGCAGTACTTC. Its protein product is CASSLVAGGPYEQYF. Variable domain in full (rest from reference TRBV5-1 and TRBJ2-7): KAGVTQTPRYLIKTRGQQVTLSCSPISGHRSVSWYQQTPGQGLQFLFEYFSETQRNKGNFPGRFSGRQFSNSRSEMNVSTLELGDSALYLCASSLVAGGPYEQYFGPGTRLTVT.

The CDR3 here is CASSRGFSGNTIYF. CDR3 bases: TGTGCCAGCAGTCGGGGGTTCTCTGGAAACACCATATATTTT. The chain is built from TRBV25-1 and TRBJ1-3, with a weak D call TRBD1 (5 bases). Trimming stripped 5 bases from V and 0 bases from J, with 8 bases between. The germline CDR1 and CDR2 sequences are MGHDK and SYGVNS. CDR3 length: 14 residues. Looking up the rest from reference TRBV25-1 and TRBJ1-3 gives the full variable domain: EADIYQTPRYLVIGTGKKITLECSQTMGHDKMYWYQQDPGMELHLIHYSYGVNSTEKGDLSSESTVSRIRTEHFPLTLESARPSHTSQYLCASSRGFSGNTIYFGEGSWLTVV.

This clone has a handful of counts. The chain recombines TRBV27 with TRBJ2-7; a possible D gene is TRBD1 (6 bases). Trimming stripped 11 bases from V and 4 bases from J, with 24 bases between. CDR1 and CDR2 (germline): MNHEY, SMNVEV (reference sequence). The CDR3 contains 15 residues. The CDR3 DNA reads TGTGCCGTACGTGGACAGTCTCAGCTAGGATACGAGCAGTACTTC. As protein: CAVRGQSQLGYEQYF.

The DNA for the CDR3 is TGTGCCAGCACCCCCCGGTGGGAGACAGGGCGAAGCAATCAGCCCCAGCATTTT. It specifies CASTPRWETGRSNQPQHF. The rearrangement links TRBV2 to TRBJ1-5; 7 positions match TRBD1. The CDR3 is made up of 18 amino acids. Germline V gene data show CDR1 as SNHLY and CDR2 as FYNNEI. The J segment lost 1 base and the V segment lost 7 bases, leaving 16 bases of the junction unmatched.

V usage is TRBV10-1 and J usage is TRBJ2-7; 8 bases align to TRBD1. Germline assignment: CDR1 WNHNN and CDR2 SYGVQD (reference sequence). The CDR3 runs 13 residues. After removal of 5 bases from V and 3 bases from J, the junction contained 3 bases not matched to a gene. The CDR3 here is CASSPTGGYEQYF. The CDR3 nucleotides read TGCGCCAGCAGTCCAACAGGGGGCTACGAGCAGTACTTC.

J is TRBJ1-2 and V is TRBV5-4; possibly TRBD1 for D (5 bases). This CDR3 spans 12 amino acids. Germline V gene lookup returns CDR1 SGHNT and CDR2 YYREEE (reference sequence). The V end lost 2 bases, the J end lost 8 bases, and 10 bases lay between the germline ends. The CDR3 sequence: CASSFRRVGYTF. CDR3 sequence (DNA): TGTGCCAGCAGCTTTCGCAGGGTCGGCTACACCTTC.

V gene TRBV7-3 combines with J gene TRBJ2-2; 7 positions agree with TRBD1. V lost 5 bases to trimming and J lost 4 bases; unmatched junction nucleotides: 1. Germline V gene lookup returns CDR1 SGHTA and CDR2 FQGTGA. This CDR3 spans 13 amino acids. Here the CDR3 reads CASSRQGTGELFF. CDR3 coding DNA: TGTGCCAGCAGCCGACAGGGCACCGGGGAGCTGTTTTTT.

The CDR3 coding sequence is TGTGCCAGCAGCTTGGGGGGGACAGGATACTACAATGAGCAGTTCTTC. Translating gives CASSLGGTGYYNEQFF. The V gene is TRBV7-2, the J gene TRBJ2-1; a possible D gene is TRBD1 (8 bases). Germline CDR1 SGHTA, CDR2 FQGNSA. Between the trimmed V and J ends, which lost 3 bases and 3 bases, there was a span of 15 bases. CDR3 size: 16 residues.

The chain recombines TRBV5-6 with TRBJ2-4; D might be TRBD1 (6 bases). The V gene lost 1 base and the J gene lost 1 base, with 12 bases spanning the gap. Germline V CDR1 and CDR2: SGHDT, YYEEEE. CDR3 length: 16 amino acids. The chain's CDR3 is CASSLNGGLAKNIQYF. For the CDR3, the DNA is TGTGCCAGCAGCTTGAATGGGGGCTTGGCCAAAAACATTCAGTACTTC.

The V and J genes are TRBV11-2 and TRBJ2-7, with 8 positions matching TRBD1. Germline V gene data show CDR1 as SGHAT and CDR2 as FQNNGV. The trim removed 1 base at V and 4 bases at J, leaving 12 bases unmatched. CDR3 length: 17 amino acids. CDR3 in amino acids: CASSLGSTGQGFYEQYF. The DNA of the CDR3 is TGTGCCAGCAGCTTAGGCTCGACTGGACAGGGTTTTTACGAGCAGTACTTC.

The chain is built from TRBV7-2 and TRBJ2-5, with TRBD2 matching over 9 bases. CDR1 and CDR2 (germline): SGHTA, FQGNSA. V was pared by 5 bases and J by 1 base, with 2 bases of the junction left unmatched. The CDR3 has 14 residues. The CDR3 sequence: CASSVSGSQETQYF. The DNA for the CDR3 is TGTGCCAGCAGCGTTAGCGGGAGCCAAGAGACCCAGTACTTC.

The genes are TRBV14 and TRBJ2-7; 9 bases fit TRBD2. This CDR3 comprises 16 residues. The germline gives CDR1 SGHDN, CDR2 FVKESK. The V gene end was trimmed by 0 bases and the J gene end by 3 bases; junction bases not matched to a gene: 6. This chain's CDR3 is CASSQEPGLAYYEQYF. The CDR3 DNA reads TGTGCCAGCAGCCAAGAACCTGGACTAGCGTACTACGAGCAGTACTTC.

The chain joins TRBV15 to TRBJ2-1, with TRBD2 identical over 7 bases. V gave up 1 base and J gave up 2 bases; unmatched junction bases: 5. There are 16 residues in the CDR3. CDR1 and CDR2 from the germline V gene are LNHNV and YYDKDF (reference sequence). CDR3 sequence (DNA): TGTGCCACCAGCAGAGCAGCGGGGCCACCCTACAATGAGCAGTTCTTC. Its translation is CATSRAAGPPYNEQFF.

V is TRBV28 and J is TRBJ2-7, with 7 nucleotides matching TRBD1. The CDR3 sequence is 17 residues long. CDR1 and CDR2 from the germline V gene are MDHEN and SYDVKM. J lost 0 bases, V lost 7 bases, and 15 bases had no gene match. The CDR3 loop reads CASIPMRGTDSSYEQYF. CDR3 coding DNA: TGTGCCAGCATCCCGATGCGAGGGACAGACAGCTCCTACGAGCAGTACTTC. Full variable domain (rest looked up from reference TRBV28 and TRBJ2-7): DVKVTQSSRYLVKRTGEKVFLECVQDMDHENMFWYRQDPGLGLRLIYFSYDVKMKEKGDIPEGYSVSREKKERFSLILESASTNQTSMYLCASIPMRGTDSSYEQYFGPGTRLTVT.

J is TRBJ1-2 and V is TRBV28, with 10 bases lining up with TRBD1. The CDR3 contains 12 residues. With V trimmed by 6 bases and J by 7 bases, 2 bases remained unmatched. Germline assignment: CDR1 MDHEN and CDR2 SYDVKM. In DNA form, the CDR3 reads TGTGCCAGCAGCCGACAGGGGGCTGGCTACACCTTC. It is translated as CASSRQGAGYTF.

This chain connects TRBV28 to TRBJ2-3, with 7 bases lining up with TRBD1. The CDR3 covers 14 residues. With V trimmed by 6 bases and J by 0 bases, 3 bases remained unmatched. Germline CDR1 reads MDHEN; CDR2 reads SYDVKM. The CDR3, as DNA: TGTGCCAGCAGAGGGGGCCTGAGCACAGATACGCAGTATTTT. Translated: CASRGGLSTDTQYF.

This clone was seen a single time. V usage is TRBV6-5 and J usage is TRBJ2-7; no definite D call. The CDR3 contains 15 residues. CDR1 is MNHEY, CDR2 SVGAGI, per germline. The V and J ends lost 6 bases and 0 bases respectively, with 15 bases between them. Written as DNA, the CDR3 is TGTGCCAGCAGGCCCCCACAAATCAGCTCCTACGAGCAGTACTTC. It specifies CASRPPQISSYEQYF.

In DNA, the CDR3 is TGTGCCAGCAGCTCGTCGACAGGGGTGGGGGAGCAGTACTTC. Translated: CASSSSTGVGEQYF. V usage is TRBV7-2 and J usage is TRBJ2-7; TRBD1 aligns across 8 bases. This CDR3 contains 14 residues. From germline, CDR1 is SGHTA and CDR2 FQGNSA. J lost 7 bases, V lost 4 bases, and 9 bases had no gene match.

The gene calls are TRBV7-7 and TRBJ2-1, with 9 bases identical to TRBD1. Germline values: CDR1 SSHAT, CDR2 FNYEAQ (reference sequence). The J segment lost 5 bases and the V segment lost 4 bases, leaving 6 bases of the junction unmatched. There are 15 residues in the CDR3. The CDR3 DNA follows: TGTGCCAGCAGCTCCGGGACAGGGTCCCACAATGAGCAGTTCTTC. Translated: CASSSGTGSHNEQFF.

V and J are TRBV11-2 and TRBJ2-1; D gene unclear. Germline CDR1 and CDR2: SGHAT and FQNNGV. V lost 2 bases and J 8 bases, leaving 13 bases between the germline ends. The length of the CDR3 is 14 residues. The CDR3 region has the DNA TGTGCCAGCAGCTTACAGCTAGTCATGGATGAGCAGTTCTTC. Protein sequence: CASSLQLVMDEQFF.

The chain joins TRBV29-1 to TRBJ2-1, with 13 bases that match TRBD2. The J segment lost 12 bases and the V segment lost 1 base, leaving 3 bases of the junction unmatched. CDR3 size: 13 residues. Per the germline V gene, CDR1 is SQVTM and CDR2 is ANQGSEA. In nucleotides, the CDR3 is TGCAGCGTTGAAGGGACTAGCGGGAGATGGCAGTTCTTC. It specifies CSVEGTSGRWQFF.

Comment on this clone: Other nucleotide sequences from this sample produce the same CDR3. This rearrangement joins TRBV5-1 to TRBJ2-1; possible D gene TRBD1, 6 bases. The germline V gene has CDR1 SGHRS and CDR2 YFSETQ. V was trimmed by 0 bases and J by 4 bases, leaving 8 bases between them. This CDR3 comprises 14 residues. CDR3 sequence: CASSLGQAYNEQFF. The CDR3 bases are TGCGCCAGCAGCTTGGGACAGGCGTACAATGAGCAGTTCTTC.

The rearrangement uses TRBV3-1 (or the pseudogene TRBV3-2) and TRBJ1-5; D unresolved. Germline V gene data show CDR1 as LGHDT and CDR2 as YNNKEL (reference sequence). This CDR3 comprises 13 residues. V was shortened by 2 bases and J by 5 bases, with 7 bases between the two germline ends. CDR3 bases: TGTGCCAGCAGCCAAATGGGAGATCAGCCCCAGCATTTT. Residues: CASSQMGDQPQHF.

The rearrangement joins TRBV7-9 to TRBJ2-7, with D maybe TRBD1 (6 bases). In germline, CDR1 is SEHNR, CDR2 FQNEAQ (reference sequence). V was cut by 4 bases and J by 4 bases, with 14 bases left in between. The CDR3 is made up of 14 amino acids. CDR3 DNA: TGTGCCAGCAGCTCGTCCGGGACACCTTACGAGCAGTACTTC. Protein: CASSSSGTPYEQYF. The full variable domain, completed using reference TRBV7-9 and TRBJ2-7, is DTGVSQNPRHKITKRGQNVTFRCDPISEHNRLYWYRQTLGQGPEFLTYFQNEAQLEKSRLLSDRFSAERPKGSFSTLEIQRTEQGDSAMYLCASSSSGTPYEQYFGPGTRLTVT.

The chain recombines TRBV5-1 with TRBJ1-2; D unclear. The germline V gene encodes CDR1 SGHRS and CDR2 YFSETQ. CDR3 size: 15 residues. V lost 4 bases and J lost 4, with 17 bases in between. CDR3 protein: CASSGEGSKPYGYTF. The DNA for the CDR3 is TGCGCCAGCAGCGGGGAGGGCAGCAAACCCTATGGCTACACCTTC.

The J gene is TRBJ1-4, the V gene TRBV27; maybe TRBD1 (6 bases). The CDR3 loop spans 13 amino acids. V gave up 8 bases and J gave up 12 bases, with 19 bases separating them. Germline V gene lookup returns CDR1 MNHEY and CDR2 SMNVEV (reference sequence). In DNA form, the CDR3 reads TGTGCCAGCCGGATCCGTGGGGGCCGAGAACTGTTTTTT. It codes for CASRIRGGRELFF.

This rearrangement joins TRBV10-2 to TRBJ2-1; tentative D call: TRBD2 (6 bases). V lost 4 bases, J lost 2 bases, and 9 bases lay in between. The CDR3 sequence is 14 residues long. Germline lookup yields CDR1 WSHSY and CDR2 SAAADI. The CDR3 protein is CASSVGGTYNEQFF. CDR3 nucleotides: TGCGCCAGCAGTGTTGGCGGGACCTACAATGAGCAGTTCTTC.